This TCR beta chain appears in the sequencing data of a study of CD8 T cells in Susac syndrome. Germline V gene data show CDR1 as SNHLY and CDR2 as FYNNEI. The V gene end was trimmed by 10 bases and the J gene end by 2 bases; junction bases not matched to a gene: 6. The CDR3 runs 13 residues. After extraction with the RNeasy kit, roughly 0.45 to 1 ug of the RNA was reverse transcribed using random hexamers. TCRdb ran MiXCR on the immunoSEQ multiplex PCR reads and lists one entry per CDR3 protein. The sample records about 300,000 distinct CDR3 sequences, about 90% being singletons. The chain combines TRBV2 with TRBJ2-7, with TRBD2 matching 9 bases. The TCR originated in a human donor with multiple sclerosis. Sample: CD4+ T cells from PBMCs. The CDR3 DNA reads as TGTGCCACCTCCAGCGGGGGGACCTACGAGCAGTACTTC. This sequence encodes CATSSGGTYEQYF.